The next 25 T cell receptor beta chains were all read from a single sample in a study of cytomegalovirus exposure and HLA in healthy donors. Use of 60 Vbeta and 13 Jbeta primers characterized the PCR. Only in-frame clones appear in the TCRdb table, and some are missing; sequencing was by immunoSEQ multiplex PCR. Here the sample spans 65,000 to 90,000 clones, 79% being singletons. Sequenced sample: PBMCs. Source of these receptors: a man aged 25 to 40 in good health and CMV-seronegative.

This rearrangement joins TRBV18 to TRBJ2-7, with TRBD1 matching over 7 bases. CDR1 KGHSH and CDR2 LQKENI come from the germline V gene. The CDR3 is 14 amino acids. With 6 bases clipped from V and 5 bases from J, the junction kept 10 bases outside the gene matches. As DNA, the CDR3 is TGTGCCAGCTCCTCCGGACAGGCCCTGAACGAGCAGTACTTC. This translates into CASSSGQALNEQYF.

CDR3 coding DNA: TGTGCCAGCAGCTTAGTAGTGACAGCACTCAATGAGCAGTTCTTC. Translating it yields CASSLVVTALNEQFF. V and J are TRBV7-2 and TRBJ2-1; tentatively, D is TRBD1 (5 bases). The germline V and J ends were trimmed by 1 base and 6 bases, with 13 bases remaining between them. The germline CDR1 and CDR2 sequences are SGHTA and FQGNSA. CDR3 size: 15 residues.

The CDR3 sequence is CASSFGTEYGYTF. CDR3 sequence (DNA): TGCGCCAGCAGCTTCGGGACTGAGTATGGCTACACCTTC. The chain is built from TRBV4-3 and TRBJ1-2, with D possibly TRBD1 on 5 matching bases. V dropped 5 bases and J dropped 5 bases, with 12 bases sitting between them. Germline CDR1 reads LGHNA; CDR2 reads YSLEER. This CDR3 has 13 amino acids.

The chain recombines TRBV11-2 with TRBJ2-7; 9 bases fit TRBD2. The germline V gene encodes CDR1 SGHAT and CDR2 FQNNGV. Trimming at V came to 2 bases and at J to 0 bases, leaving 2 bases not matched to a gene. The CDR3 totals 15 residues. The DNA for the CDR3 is TGTGCCAGCAGCTTACTAGCGGGACTCTCCTACGAGCAGTACTTC. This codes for CASSLLAGLSYEQYF.

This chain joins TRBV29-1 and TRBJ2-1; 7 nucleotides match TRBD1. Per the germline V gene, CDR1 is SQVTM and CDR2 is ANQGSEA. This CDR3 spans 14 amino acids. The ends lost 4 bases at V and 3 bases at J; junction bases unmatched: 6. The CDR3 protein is CSVASGGSYNEQFF. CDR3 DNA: TGCAGCGTTGCGTCAGGGGGAAGCTACAATGAGCAGTTCTTC.

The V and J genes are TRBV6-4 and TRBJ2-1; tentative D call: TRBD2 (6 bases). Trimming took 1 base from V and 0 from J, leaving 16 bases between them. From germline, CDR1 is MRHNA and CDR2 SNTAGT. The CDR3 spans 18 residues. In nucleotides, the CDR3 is TGTGCCAGCAGTGACTGGGGACTTAGCGGTAGCTCCTACAATGAGCAGTTCTTC. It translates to CASSDWGLSGSSYNEQFF.

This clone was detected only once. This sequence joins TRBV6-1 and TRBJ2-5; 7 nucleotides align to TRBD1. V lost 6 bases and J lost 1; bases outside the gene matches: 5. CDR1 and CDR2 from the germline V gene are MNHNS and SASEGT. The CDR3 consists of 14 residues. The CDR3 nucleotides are TGTGCCAGCAGCTACAGGGGCCTCCAAGAGACCCAGTACTTC. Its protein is CASSYRGLQETQYF.

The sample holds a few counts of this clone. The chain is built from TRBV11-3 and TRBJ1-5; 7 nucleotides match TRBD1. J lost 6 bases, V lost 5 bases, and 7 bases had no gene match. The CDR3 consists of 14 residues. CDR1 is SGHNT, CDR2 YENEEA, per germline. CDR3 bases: TGTGCCAGCAGCCCCCGGACAGGTTGTCAGCCCCAGCATTTT. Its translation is CASSPRTGCQPQHF.

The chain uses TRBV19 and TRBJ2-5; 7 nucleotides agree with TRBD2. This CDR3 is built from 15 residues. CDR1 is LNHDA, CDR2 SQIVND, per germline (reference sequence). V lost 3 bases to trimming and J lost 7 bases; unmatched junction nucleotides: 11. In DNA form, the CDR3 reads TGTGCCAGTAGTATCGATGGGACTACTATACGGACCCAGTACTTC. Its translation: CASSIDGTTIRTQYF.

For the CDR3, the DNA is TGTGCCTGGGGACTAGCGGGCGCCGAGCAGTACTTC. It is translated as CAWGLAGAEQYF. V usage is TRBV30 and J usage is TRBJ2-7; 11 bases line up with TRBD2. CDR3 length: 12 residues. Trimming took 5 bases from V and 6 from J; bases not matched to a gene: 3. Germline V CDR1 and CDR2: GTSNPN, SVGIG (reference sequence).

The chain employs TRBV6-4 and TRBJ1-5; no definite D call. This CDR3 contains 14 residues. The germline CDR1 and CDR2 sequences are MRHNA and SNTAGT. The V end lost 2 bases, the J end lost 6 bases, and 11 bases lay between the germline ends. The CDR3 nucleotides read TGTGCCAGCAGTGACACGGGAGGAGTTCAGCCCCAGCATTTT. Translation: CASSDTGGVQPQHF.

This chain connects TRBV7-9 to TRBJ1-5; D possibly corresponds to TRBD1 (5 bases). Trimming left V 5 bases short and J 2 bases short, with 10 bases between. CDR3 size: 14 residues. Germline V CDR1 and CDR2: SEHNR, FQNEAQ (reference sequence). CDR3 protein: CASSEGLGNQPQHF. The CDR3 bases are TGTGCCAGCAGCGAGGGACTCGGCAATCAGCCCCAGCATTTT.

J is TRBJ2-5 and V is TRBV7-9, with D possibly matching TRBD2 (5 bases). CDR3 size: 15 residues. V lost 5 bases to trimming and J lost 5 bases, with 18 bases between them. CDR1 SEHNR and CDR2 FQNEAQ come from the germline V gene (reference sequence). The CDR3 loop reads CASSPPVGEYETQYF. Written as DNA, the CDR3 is TGTGCCAGCAGCCCCCCGGTCGGGGAATACGAGACCCAGTACTTC.

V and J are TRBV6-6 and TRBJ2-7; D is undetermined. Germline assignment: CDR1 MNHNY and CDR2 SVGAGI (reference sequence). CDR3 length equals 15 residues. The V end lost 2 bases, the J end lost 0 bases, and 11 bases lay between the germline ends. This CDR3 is CASSYTSNPSYEQYF. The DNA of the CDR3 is TGTGCCAGCAGTTACACCAGTAACCCCTCCTACGAGCAGTACTTC.

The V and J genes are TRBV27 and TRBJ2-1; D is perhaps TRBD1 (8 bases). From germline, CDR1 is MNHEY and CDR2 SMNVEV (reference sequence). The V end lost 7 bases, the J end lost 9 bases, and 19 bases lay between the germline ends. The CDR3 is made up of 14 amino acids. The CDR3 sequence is CASTQQGGRGEQFF. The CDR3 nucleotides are TGTGCCAGCACCCAACAGGGGGGGCGGGGTGAGCAGTTCTTC.

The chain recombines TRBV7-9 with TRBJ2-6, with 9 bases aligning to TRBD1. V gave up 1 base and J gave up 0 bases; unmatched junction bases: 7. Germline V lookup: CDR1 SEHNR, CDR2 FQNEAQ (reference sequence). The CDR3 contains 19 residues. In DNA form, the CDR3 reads TGTGCCAGCAGCTTAGGGATAGGACAGGGGAGCTCTGGGGCCAACGTCCTGACTTTC. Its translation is CASSLGIGQGSSGANVLTF.

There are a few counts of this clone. The CDR3 spells CASNGRASNQPQHF. In nucleotides, the CDR3 is TGCGCCAGCAATGGCAGGGCTTCCAATCAGCCCCAGCATTTT. The chain has TRBV4-1 and TRBJ1-5; the D gene is possibly TRBD1 (5 bases). V was pared by 7 bases and J by 3 bases, with 13 bases between. There are 14 residues in the CDR3. CDR1 and CDR2 from the germline V gene are MGHRA and YSYEKL.

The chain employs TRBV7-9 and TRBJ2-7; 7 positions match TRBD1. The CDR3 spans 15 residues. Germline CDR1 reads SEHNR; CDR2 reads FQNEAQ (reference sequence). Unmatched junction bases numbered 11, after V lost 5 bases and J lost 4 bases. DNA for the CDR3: TGTGCCAGCAGCCTCGGGCAGGGGGTTCGGTACGAGCAGTACTTC. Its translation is CASSLGQGVRYEQYF.

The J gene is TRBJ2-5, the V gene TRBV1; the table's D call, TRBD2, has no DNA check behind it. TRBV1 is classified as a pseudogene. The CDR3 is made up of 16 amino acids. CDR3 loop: CTSSQVYTSGQETQYF. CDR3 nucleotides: TGCACCAGCAGCCAAGTCTACACTAGCGGCCAAGAGACCCAGTACTTC.

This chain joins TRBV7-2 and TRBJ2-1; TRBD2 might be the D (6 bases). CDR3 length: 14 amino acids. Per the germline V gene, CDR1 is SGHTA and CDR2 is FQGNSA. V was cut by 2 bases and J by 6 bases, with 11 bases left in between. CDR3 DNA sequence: TGTGCCAGCAGCTTACTAGCGATTATCAATGAGCAGTTCTTC. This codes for CASSLLAIINEQFF.

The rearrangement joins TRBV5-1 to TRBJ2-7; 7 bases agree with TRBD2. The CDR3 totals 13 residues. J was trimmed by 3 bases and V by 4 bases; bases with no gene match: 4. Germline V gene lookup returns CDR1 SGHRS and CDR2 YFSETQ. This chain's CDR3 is CASSEGLYYEQYF. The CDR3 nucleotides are TGCGCCAGCAGCGAGGGACTATACTACGAGCAGTACTTC.

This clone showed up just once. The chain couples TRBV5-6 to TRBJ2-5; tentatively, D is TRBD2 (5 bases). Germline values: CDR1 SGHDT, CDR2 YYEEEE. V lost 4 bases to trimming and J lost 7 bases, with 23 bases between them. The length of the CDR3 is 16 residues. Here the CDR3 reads CASSPLRSGKDRTQYF. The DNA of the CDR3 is TGTGCCAGCAGCCCATTAAGGAGCGGTAAGGATAGGACCCAGTACTTC.

CDR3 DNA sequence: TGTGCCAGCAGCGAGGACATCGGGGAGACCCAGTACTTC. It yields the protein CASSEDIGETQYF. The chain joins TRBV5-4 to TRBJ2-5, with TRBD1 as a possible D gene (5 bases). Trimming stripped 4 bases from V and 5 bases from J, with 12 bases between. This CDR3 is 13 amino acids long. CDR1 is SGHNT and CDR2 is YYREEE in the germline V gene (reference sequence).

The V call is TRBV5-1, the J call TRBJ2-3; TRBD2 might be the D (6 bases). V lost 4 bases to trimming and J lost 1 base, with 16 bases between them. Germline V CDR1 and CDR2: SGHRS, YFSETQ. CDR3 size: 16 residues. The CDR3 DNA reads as TGCGCCAGCAGCCATACTTCGGGCGGGGGCACAGATACGCAGTATTTT. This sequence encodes CASSHTSGGGTDTQYF.

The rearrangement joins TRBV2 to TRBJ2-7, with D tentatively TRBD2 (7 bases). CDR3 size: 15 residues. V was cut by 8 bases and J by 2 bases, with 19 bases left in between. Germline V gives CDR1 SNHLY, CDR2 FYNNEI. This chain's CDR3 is CASGEGGGAPYEQYF. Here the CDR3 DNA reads TGTGCCAGCGGGGAAGGAGGGGGGGCCCCCTACGAGCAGTACTTC.